These 7 T cell receptor beta chains were sequenced from one sample in a study of T cell responses to AZD1222 COVID-19 vaccine listed by TCRdb under 2021. Library generation was performed with the immunoSEQ multiplex PCR assay. Entries here come from immuneACCESS through TCRdb and include only in-frame sequences with V and J called. Some clones fail to appear in such tables; in the studies checked, an unresolved V gene covers under half of the shortfall, and the cause of the remainder is unknown. Across this sample there are approximately 110,000 clones, with more than 75% seen only once. 7.7% of the sample goes to the ten largest clones. Per the publication, the time point label means: baseline before first vaccination. Sequenced here: peripheral blood, sampled on day 0 of AZD1222 vaccination. The receptors shown here come from an adult in good health.

The gene calls are TRBV7-2 and TRBJ1-5, with TRBD1 as a possible D gene (5 bases). The CDR3 covers 16 residues. From germline, CDR1 is SGHTA and CDR2 FQGNSA. Trimming took off 5 bases at V and 7 bases at J, with 21 bases between the two ends. CDR3 residues: CASSPSWTAQGQPQHF. The DNA of the CDR3 is TGTGCCAGCAGCCCCAGTTGGACGGCCCAGGGACAGCCCCAGCATTTT.

J is TRBJ1-1 and V is TRBV3-1 (or the pseudogene TRBV3-2), with TRBD1 as a possible D gene (6 bases). The germline V gene encodes CDR1 LGHDT and CDR2 YNNKEL (reference sequence). Trimming left V 3 bases short and J 1 base short, with 18 bases between. This CDR3 region has 17 residues. The CDR3 sequence is CASSHGGGGAENTEAFF. The CDR3 DNA reads as TGTGCCAGCAGCCATGGCGGGGGGGGCGCGGAGAACACTGAAGCTTTCTTT.

This clone was counted a single time. The V call is TRBV24-1, the J call TRBJ2-5, with D perhaps TRBD2 (5 bases). The CDR3 covers 15 residues. Deletions cut 8 bases from V and 1 base from J, with 16 bases between. Looked up from germline, CDR1 is KGHDR and CDR2 is SFDVKD. This chain's CDR3 is CATTPGGAGQETQYF. The CDR3 DNA sequence: TGTGCCACCACCCCCGGAGGCGCGGGCCAAGAGACCCAGTACTTC.

In nucleotides, the CDR3 is TGTGCCAGTAGTATAGGGGGGGCTGAAGCTTTCTTT. Protein product: CASSIGGAEAFF. The rearrangement joins TRBV19 to TRBJ1-1, with D possibly matching TRBD1 (5 bases). Germline CDR1 is LNHDA and CDR2 is SQIVND (reference sequence). The CDR3 loop spans 12 amino acids. Trimming removed 1 base at V and 6 bases at J, with 6 bases between. Using reference TRBV19 and TRBJ1-1 for the parts outside the CDR3, the full variable domain is DGGITQSPKYLFRKEGQNVTLSCEQNLNHDAMYWYRQDPGQGLRLIYYSQIVNDFQKGDIAEGYSVSREKKESFPLTVTSAQKNPTAFYLCASSIGGAEAFFGQGTRLTVV.

The chain carries TRBV30 and TRBJ2-7; 10 positions match TRBD2. Germline lookup yields CDR1 GTSNPN and CDR2 SVGIG (reference sequence). V dropped 0 bases and J dropped 4; count of bases not matched to a gene: 21. The CDR3 length is 20 residues. CDR3 DNA: TGTGCCTGGAGTGTACTTAGGAGGACTAGCGGACATCCCATACCTTACGAGCAGTACTTC. It is translated as CAWSVLRRTSGHPIPYEQYF. The full variable domain, in which reference TRBV30 and TRBJ2-7 provide the parts outside the CDR3, is SQTIHQWPATLVQPVGSPLSLECTVEGTSNPNLYWYRQAAGRGLQLLFYSVGIGQISSEVPQNLSASRPQDRQFILSSKKLLLSDSGFYLCAWSVLRRTSGHPIPYEQYFGPGTRLTVT.

The chain combines TRBV5-1 with TRBJ2-1, with TRBD2 matching 10 bases. The CDR3 covers 15 residues. Germline CDR1 SGHRS, CDR2 YFSETQ. The V segment lost 0 bases and the J segment 9 bases; nucleotides outside the gene matches: 6. CDR3 sequence: CASSLASSGSTEQFF. The CDR3 DNA reads TGCGCCAGCAGCTTGGCCTCTAGCGGGAGTACTGAGCAGTTCTTC. Full variable domain (outside the CDR3, taken from reference TRBV5-1 and TRBJ2-1): KAGVTQTPRYLIKTRGQQVTLSCSPISGHRSVSWYQQTPGQGLQFLFEYFSETQRNKGNFPGRFSGRQFSNSRSEMNVSTLELGDSALYLCASSLASSGSTEQFFGPGTRLTVL.

The chain links TRBV18 to TRBJ1-1; TRBD1 matches 7 bases. The V gene end was trimmed by 6 bases and the J gene end by 3 bases; junction bases not matched to a gene: 13. The CDR3 consists of 16 residues. The germline V gene encodes CDR1 KGHSH and CDR2 LQKENI. CDR3 in DNA: TGTGCCAGCTCGGGACAGCAGGGTTTAAAGGACACTGAAGCTTTCTTT. Protein: CASSGQQGLKDTEAFF. Variable domain in full (rest from reference TRBV18 and TRBJ1-1): NAGVMQNPRHLVRRRGQEARLRCSPMKGHSHVYWYRQLPEEGLKFMVYLQKENIIDESGMPKERFSAEFPKEGPSILRIQQVVRGDSAAYFCASSGQQGLKDTEAFFGQGTRLTVV.